One sample yielded the 28 T cell receptor beta chains listed below, sequenced in a study of blood T cell repertoires in COVID-19. The repertoire was sequenced with immunoSEQ multiplex PCR; TCRdb's copy has only in-frame clones and lacks some. Of approximately 230,000 clones listed, about nine tenths are singletons. The specimen was PBMCs or T cells enriched from blood (not recorded which). The receptors originated from a woman under 30 who had recovered from COVID-19.

This clone was seen once. The V call is TRBV4-1, the J call TRBJ2-1; 12 bases align to TRBD2. The CDR3 is made up of 14 amino acids. Germline CDR1 reads MGHRA; CDR2 reads YSYEKL. With 4 bases clipped from V and 6 bases from J, the junction kept 1 base outside the gene matches. The CDR3 DNA reads TGCGCCAGCAGCCTGGGACTAGCGGGCAATGAGCAGTTCTTC. Its translation is CASSLGLAGNEQFF.

CDR3 sequence (DNA): TGTGCCAGCAGCTTAGCCGGAGTGGAGGTGCCCCAGCATTTT. This translates into CASSLAGVEVPQHF. This sequence joins TRBV7-9 and TRBJ1-5; D unresolved. V was cut by 0 bases and J by 9 bases, with 12 bases left in between. Germline V gene sequence: CDR1 SEHNR, CDR2 FQNEAQ (reference sequence). This CDR3 is built from 14 residues.

The rearrangement links TRBV6-5 to TRBJ2-6; possibly TRBD1 for D (6 bases). Germline V gene sequence: CDR1 MNHEY, CDR2 SVGAGI. Deletions cut 8 bases from V and 3 bases from J, with 14 bases between. This CDR3 has 15 amino acids. CDR3: CASSRGSYGANVLTF. CDR3 DNA: TGTGCCAGCTCGAGGGGGTCCTATGGGGCCAACGTCCTGACTTTC.

This rearrangement joins TRBV19 to TRBJ2-5; TRBD1 agrees at 7 bases. This CDR3 has 15 amino acids. Per the germline V gene, CDR1 is LNHDA and CDR2 is SQIVND (reference sequence). The V and J ends lost 6 bases and 2 bases, in that order; junction bases with no gene match: 9. CDR3 nucleotides: TGTGCCAGTAGCCCAAGGGACAGTATACAAGAGACCCAGTACTTC. Translated, it gives CASSPRDSIQETQYF.

V gene TRBV28 combines with J gene TRBJ2-3; 7 positions match TRBD2. This CDR3 is built from 14 residues. CDR1 and CDR2 from the germline V gene are MDHEN and SYDVKM. With 4 bases clipped from V and 5 bases from J, the junction kept 6 bases outside the gene matches. The DNA of the CDR3 is TGTGCCAGCAGTTCGGGGGAGGGGAGAGATACGCAGTATTTT. Protein product: CASSSGEGRDTQYF.

V is TRBV7-2 and J is TRBJ1-5; D unresolved. The CDR3 length is 14 residues. Germline lookup yields CDR1 SGHTA and CDR2 FQGNSA. V lost 1 base and J lost 6, with 10 bases in between. DNA of the CDR3: TGTGCCAGCAGCTTAGATTCCCCGCGTCAGCCCCAGCATTTT. Protein sequence: CASSLDSPRQPQHF.

This rearrangement joins TRBV6-5 to TRBJ2-7; the match to TRBD1 covers 7 bases. The CDR3 length is 13 residues. The V gene's germline CDR1 is MNHEY and CDR2 SVGAGI. V was pared by 4 bases and J by 5 bases, with 5 bases of the junction left unmatched. CDR3 protein: CASSSLTGNEQYF. The DNA for the CDR3 is TGTGCCAGCAGTTCCCTGACAGGGAACGAGCAGTACTTC.

V is TRBV12-3 or TRBV12-4 and J is TRBJ1-6; TRBD1 matches 8 bases. The CDR3 covers 13 residues. The ends lost 6 bases at V and 8 bases at J; junction bases unmatched: 3. The CDR3 DNA follows: TGTGCCAGCAGCGGACAGGGCGATTCACCCCTCCACTTT. This gives the protein CASSGQGDSPLHF.

The chain carries TRBV6-4 and TRBJ2-1; 13 positions agree with TRBD2. The V segment lost 0 bases and the J segment 9 bases; nucleotides outside the gene matches: 5. Germline CDR1 reads MRHNA; CDR2 reads SNTAGT. CDR3 size: 16 residues. CDR3 in amino acids: CASSDSTSGGASEQFF. As DNA, the CDR3 is TGTGCCAGCAGTGACTCCACTAGCGGGGGGGCTAGTGAGCAGTTCTTC.

This sequence joins TRBV11-3 and TRBJ2-5, with TRBD2 matching over 7 bases. V was pared by 5 bases and J by 10 bases, with 7 bases of the junction left unmatched. There are 12 residues in the CDR3. Germline assignment: CDR1 SGHNT and CDR2 YENEEA. CDR3 sequence: CASSQTAGVQYF. DNA of the CDR3: TGTGCCAGCAGCCAGACGGCGGGGGTCCAGTACTTC.

The V call is TRBV10-1, the J call TRBJ1-1; the match to TRBD1 covers 10 bases. This CDR3 spans 16 amino acids. Trimming removed 2 bases from V and 3 bases from J; junction bases left unmatched: 6. Germline loops: CDR1 WNHNN, CDR2 SYGVQD (reference sequence). CDR3 nucleotide sequence: TGCGCCAGCAGTGAGCCGGGACAGGGGCAGGACACTGAAGCTTTCTTT. This sequence encodes CASSEPGQGQDTEAFF.

As DNA, the CDR3 is TGTGCCAGCAGCTTACAGGGGACTAGCGGCCACTACGAGCAGTACTTC. This encodes CASSLQGTSGHYEQYF. The rearrangement links TRBV7-3 to TRBJ2-7, with 11 bases aligning to TRBD2. V was pared by 2 bases and J by 3 bases, with 6 bases of the junction left unmatched. In germline, CDR1 is SGHTA, CDR2 FQGTGA. This CDR3 is 16 amino acids long.

The rearrangement joins TRBV28 to TRBJ1-2, with 7 bases fitting TRBD1. CDR1 MDHEN and CDR2 SYDVKM come from the germline V gene. This CDR3 comprises 14 residues. J lost 7 bases, V lost 5 bases, and 10 bases had no gene match. The DNA of the CDR3 is TGTGCCAGCAGTACAACAGTCCAGGGGGGTGGCTACACCTTC. Amino acids: CASSTTVQGGGYTF.

Concerning this clone itself: Compared with germline, one end of the junction differs, possibly owing to a read error. The chain carries TRBV7-8 and TRBJ1-5; no clear D. Germline V gene sequence: CDR1 SGHVS, CDR2 FQNEAQ. The CDR3 has 13 amino acids. CDR3 amino acids: CASSLGNGDPLHF. CDR3 DNA: TGTGCCAGCAGCTTAGGTAACGGAGACCCCCTGCATTTT.

The chain uses TRBV7-2 and TRBJ2-2, with a tentative D call TRBD1 (5 bases). The CDR3 contains 13 residues. Per germline, CDR1 SGHTA and CDR2 FQGNSA. V was trimmed by 5 bases and J by 7 bases, leaving 11 bases between them. CDR3 protein: CASSAQGIGELFF. The CDR3 DNA reads as TGTGCCAGCAGCGCTCAGGGAATCGGGGAGCTGTTTTTT.

The chain's CDR3 is CASSLHGTGGESNEQFF. The CDR3 DNA sequence: TGTGCCAGCAGCTTACACGGGACAGGGGGCGAATCGAATGAGCAGTTCTTC. The V and J genes are TRBV11-2 and TRBJ2-1; 12 bases line up with TRBD1. CDR3 length: 17 amino acids. J gave up 7 bases and V 2 bases, and 9 bases lay outside the gene matches. Germline CDR1 reads SGHAT; CDR2 reads FQNNGV.

This chain connects TRBV7-9 to TRBJ2-3, with 9 nucleotides matching TRBD2. Germline V gene sequence: CDR1 SEHNR, CDR2 FQNEAQ (reference sequence). Unmatched junction bases numbered 8, after V lost 11 bases and J lost 2 bases. The CDR3 sequence is 14 residues long. This chain's CDR3 is CAGTGGRVTDTQYF. The CDR3 DNA is TGTGCCGGCACCGGCGGGAGGGTCACAGATACGCAGTATTTT. Filled out from reference TRBV7-9 and TRBJ2-3, the complete variable domain reads DTGVSQNPRHKITKRGQNVTFRCDPISEHNRLYWYRQTLGQGPEFLTYFQNEAQLEKSRLLSDRFSAERPKGSFSTLEIQRTEQGDSAMYLCAGTGGRVTDTQYFGPGTRLTVL.

This chain uses TRBV19 with TRBJ2-2; 8 positions agree with TRBD2. Germline CDR1 and CDR2: LNHDA and SQIVND (reference sequence). Trimming cost V 3 bases and J 2 bases; bases outside gene matches: 2. The CDR3 has 15 amino acids. CDR3 bases: TGTGCCAGTAGTATGCTAGCGGGTAACACCGGGGAGCTGTTTTTT. Protein product: CASSMLAGNTGELFF.

This clone was seen only a few times. The chain couples TRBV2 to TRBJ2-1; TRBD2 matches 7 bases. CDR1 and CDR2 from the germline V gene are SNHLY and FYNNEI. CDR3 length: 15 residues. Trimming at V came to 11 bases and at J to 2 bases, leaving 12 bases not matched to a gene. The CDR3 sequence: CAGTEEAGAYNEQFF. In DNA form, the CDR3 reads TGTGCCGGGACCGAAGAGGCGGGGGCCTACAATGAGCAGTTCTTC.

V usage is TRBV27 and J usage is TRBJ1-1, with TRBD1 matching over 7 bases. This CDR3 spans 13 amino acids. Germline V CDR1 and CDR2: MNHEY, SMNVEV (reference sequence). V lost 5 bases and J lost 3; bases outside the gene matches: 3. The CDR3 sequence: CASSGTADTEAFF. The CDR3 region has the DNA TGTGCCAGCAGTGGGACAGCCGACACTGAAGCTTTCTTT.

This chain links TRBV5-1 with TRBJ1-1; the D gene is possibly TRBD1 (6 bases). The length of the CDR3 is 14 residues. The V gene lost 3 bases and the J gene lost 5 bases, with 14 bases spanning the gap. Germline CDR1 and CDR2: SGHRS and YFSETQ. The CDR3, as DNA: TGCGCCAGCAGCTCCAACACAGGGACGACTGAAGCTTTCTTT. Translated, it gives CASSSNTGTTEAFF.

V and J are TRBV7-2 and TRBJ2-1, with TRBD2 as a possible D gene (7 bases). The CDR3 sequence is 14 residues long. V was clipped by 4 bases and J by 10 bases, with 17 bases between them. The germline CDR1 and CDR2 sequences are SGHTA and FQGNSA. CDR3 in DNA: TGTGCCAGCAGCTCCAATTCTAGGGGGGGGGAGCAGTTCTTC. Its protein product is CASSSNSRGGEQFF.

The chain has TRBV7-3 and TRBJ1-1; D not certain. The germline CDR1 and CDR2 sequences are SGHTA and FQGTGA. V dropped 1 base and J dropped 3 bases, with 15 bases sitting between them. This CDR3 comprises 16 residues. CDR3 DNA: TGTGCCAGCAGCTTAATGGCTCGGGGTCGGGACACTGAAGCTTTCTTT. It encodes CASSLMARGRDTEAFF.

The chain uses TRBV6-6 and TRBJ2-7; no reliable D call. Germline V lookup: CDR1 MNHNY, CDR2 SVGAGI (reference sequence). The length of the CDR3 is 12 residues. Trimming cost V 5 bases and J 6 bases, with 11 bases left between them. This chain's CDR3 is CASSQSQSEQYF. The CDR3 DNA is TGTGCCAGCAGTCAATCTCAGTCCGAGCAGTACTTC.

This clone appeared once. The chain links TRBV5-1 to TRBJ1-2; no clear D. Germline lookup yields CDR1 SGHRS and CDR2 YFSETQ. The CDR3 is 15 residues long. The germline V and J ends were trimmed by 1 base and 2 bases, with 12 bases remaining between them. The CDR3 DNA reads TGCGCCAGCAGCTTGTGGGGAGGTCAGAACTATGGCTACACCTTC. It encodes CASSLWGGQNYGYTF.

The CDR3 protein is CASSQLMTGRGYTF. DNA of the CDR3: TGTGCCAGCAGCCAACTCATGACAGGGCGAGGCTACACCTTC. The chain joins TRBV3-1 (or the pseudogene TRBV3-2) to TRBJ1-2, with TRBD1 identical over 7 bases. CDR3 length: 14 residues. From germline, CDR1 is LGHDT and CDR2 YNNKEL (reference sequence). V lost 2 bases and J lost 8; bases outside the gene matches: 8.

This clone was observed once. The rearrangement joins TRBV25-1 to TRBJ1-1, with D unclear. V lost 0 bases, J lost 11 bases, and 10 bases lay in between. The germline gives CDR1 MGHDK, CDR2 SYGVNS. CDR3 length equals 12 residues. The CDR3 loop is CASSEYREAAFF. The DNA for the CDR3 is TGTGCCAGCAGTGAATATAGGGAGGCGGCTTTCTTT. Variable domain in full (rest from reference TRBV25-1 and TRBJ1-1): EADIYQTPRYLVIGTGKKITLECSQTMGHDKMYWYQQDPGMELHLIHYSYGVNSTEKGDLSSESTVSRIRTEHFPLTLESARPSHTSQYLCASSEYREAAFFGQGTRLTVV.

The chain carries TRBV4-1 and TRBJ1-2, with TRBD1 matching 9 bases. The CDR3 sequence is 14 residues long. The junction had 8 bases not matched to a gene; V was cut back by 5 bases and J by 7 bases. Germline V gene sequence: CDR1 MGHRA, CDR2 YSYEKL. CDR3 nucleotides: TGCGCCAGCAGCTCCCAGGACAGGGGAAGTGGCTACACCTTC. This translates into CASSSQDRGSGYTF.